A single sample gave rise to the 14 T cell receptor beta chains below, sequenced in a study of cytomegalovirus exposure and HLA in healthy donors. Use of 60 Vbeta and 13 Jbeta primers characterized the PCR. Measured with immunoSEQ multiplex PCR; TCRdb has only the in-frame clones, and not every one. Of around 67,000 clones in the sample, roughly 74% are singletons; the top ten hold 7.8%. Sequencing was performed on PBMCs. These receptors all stem from a man younger than 30 in good health and CMV-seropositive.

This clone has a single count. The chain employs TRBV30 and TRBJ1-5; the match to TRBD1 covers 7 bases. This CDR3 is 13 amino acids long. The ends lost 5 bases at V and 6 bases at J; junction bases unmatched: 7. Germline V CDR1 and CDR2: GTSNPN, SVGIG (reference sequence). CDR3 DNA: TGTGCCTGGGGAGGGGGCGTGAGTCAGCCCCAGCATTTT. Encoded protein: CAWGGGVSQPQHF.

The chain joins TRBV6-1 to TRBJ2-2, with 7 bases aligning to TRBD2. Germline V lookup: CDR1 MNHNS, CDR2 SASEGT. The CDR3 consists of 15 residues. J lost 5 bases, V lost 7 bases, and 10 bases had no gene match. CDR3 protein: CASTRDYSGTGELFF. The CDR3 region has the DNA TGTGCCAGCACCAGGGACTACTCAGGGACCGGGGAGCTGTTTTTT.

The chain uses TRBV6-1 and TRBJ2-3; the D gene is possibly TRBD2 (7 bases). CDR3 size: 17 residues. Germline V lookup: CDR1 MNHNS, CDR2 SASEGT. The germline V and J ends were trimmed by 2 bases and 0 bases, with 15 bases remaining between them. CDR3 DNA: TGTGCCAGCAGTGAATGGGGGGGGGCAGTTAGCACAGATACGCAGTATTTT. The encoded protein is CASSEWGGAVSTDTQYF.

The chain couples TRBV7-8 to TRBJ1-1; 8 bases agree with TRBD1. Germline V lookup: CDR1 SGHVS, CDR2 FQNEAQ. The CDR3 extends over 15 amino acids. Trimming took 1 base from V and 3 from J; bases not matched to a gene: 4. The CDR3 DNA sequence: TGTGCCAGCAGCTTAGTACCACAGGGGGACACTGAAGCTTTCTTT. Translation: CASSLVPQGDTEAFF.

V gene TRBV7-9 combines with J gene TRBJ2-7, with D possibly TRBD2 on 7 matching bases. Germline CDR1 and CDR2: SEHNR and FQNEAQ (reference sequence). Trimming shortened V by 5 bases and J by 7 bases, and 21 bases separated the two germline ends. The CDR3 runs 15 residues. The CDR3 here is CASSTSGGHRREQYF. CDR3 nucleotide sequence: TGTGCCAGCAGCACGTCGGGGGGACACCGGCGAGAGCAGTACTTC.

This chain links TRBV7-2 with TRBJ2-7, with 9 bases fitting TRBD1. The CDR3 is 14 amino acids. V shed 5 bases, J shed 4 bases, and the junction held 6 bases outside the gene matches. The germline CDR1 and CDR2 sequences are SGHTA and FQGNSA. The CDR3 DNA reads as TGTGCCAGCAGCCGAACCGGGACAGGGTACGAGCAGTACTTC. Protein: CASSRTGTGYEQYF.

J is TRBJ2-6 and V is TRBV21-1; the D call TRBD2 from the table was never checked on the DNA. TRBV21-1 is marked as a pseudogene. The CDR3 totals 14 residues. The CDR3 bases are TGTGCCAGTCAGGGAGGCTCTGGGGCCAACGTCCTGACTTTC. Translation: CASQGGSGANVLTF.

The chain combines TRBV5-4 with TRBJ2-7, with D perhaps TRBD2 (7 bases). Germline-derived CDR1 and CDR2 are SGHNT and YYREEE (reference sequence). CDR3 length: 16 amino acids. V was trimmed by 4 bases and J by 4 bases, leaving 21 bases between them. The CDR3 reads CASSTRAGASQYEQYF. As DNA, the CDR3 is TGTGCCAGCAGCACCCGGGCGGGGGCTAGCCAGTACGAGCAGTACTTC.

The genes are TRBV6-5 and TRBJ1-5, with D unresolved. The germline gives CDR1 MNHEY, CDR2 SVGAGI. The V end was cut by 6 bases, the J end by 9 bases, with 12 bases between. The CDR3 is 12 amino acids. The CDR3 spells CASSWREGPQHF. In DNA, the CDR3 is TGTGCCAGCAGCTGGAGAGAAGGGCCCCAGCATTTT.

The V gene is TRBV7-9, the J gene TRBJ2-1; 8 nucleotides agree with TRBD2. With 4 bases clipped from V and 6 bases from J, the junction kept 8 bases outside the gene matches. This CDR3 is built from 15 residues. Germline CDR1 and CDR2: SEHNR and FQNEAQ (reference sequence). CDR3 coding DNA: TGTGCCAGCAGCTCAAGAGGGAGCGGGAGCAATGAGCAGTTCTTC. Amino acid sequence: CASSSRGSGSNEQFF.

The CDR3: CASSADGGISQPQHF. The CDR3 DNA follows: TGTGCCAGCAGTGCCGACGGGGGGATTAGTCAGCCCCAGCATTTT. The chain joins TRBV5-4 to TRBJ1-5, with D perhaps TRBD1 (5 bases). CDR1 is SGHNT, CDR2 YYREEE, per germline (reference sequence). CDR3 length: 15 amino acids. V was trimmed by 5 bases and J by 6 bases, leaving 18 bases between them.

CDR3 sequence reads: CAIRTELNTEAFF. The CDR3 DNA is TGTGCCATCCGGACAGAGCTGAACACTGAAGCTTTCTTT. This chain connects TRBV10-3 to TRBJ1-1; D possibly corresponds to TRBD1 (6 bases). Germline V gives CDR1 ENHRY, CDR2 SYGVKD. The CDR3 covers 13 residues. Trimming cost V 8 bases and J 0 bases, with 10 bases left between them.

The chain couples TRBV28 to TRBJ2-4; D gene ambiguous. V lost 4 bases and J 7 bases, leaving 17 bases between the germline ends. This CDR3 contains 15 residues. The germline V gene encodes CDR1 MDHEN and CDR2 SYDVKM. The CDR3 DNA reads as TGTGCCAGCAGTTCAACAGCACTGGTTAGGAACATTCAGTACTTC. It yields the protein CASSSTALVRNIQYF.

This rearrangement joins TRBV6-5 to TRBJ1-2; D might be TRBD1 (5 bases). Germline V gives CDR1 MNHEY, CDR2 SVGAGI. Between the trimmed V and J ends, which lost 9 bases and 7 bases, there was a span of 15 bases. The CDR3 runs to 12 residues. DNA of the CDR3: TGTGCCAGTAGTGTAGGGGCGAGTGGCTACACCTTC. The encoded protein is CASSVGASGYTF.